The 30 T cell receptor beta chains below come from one sample, sequenced in a study of metastatic and nonmetastatic thyroid tumors. Prior to thyroid surgery, none of the patients had received any treatment. TCRdb recomputed clones from the PCR reads via MiXCR. The sample includes approximately 90,000 clones, 8.6% of them seen just once. The sample was blood. All receptors derive from a female donor with papillary thyroid cancer or a benign thyroid nodule (not recorded which). Some clones in this sample may be carry-over from other donors' samples.

This clone was detected many times. The gene calls are TRBV6-6 and TRBJ2-3, with 8 nucleotides matching TRBD2. The trim removed 8 bases at V and 3 bases at J, leaving 13 bases unmatched. The CDR3 totals 16 residues. The germline CDR1 and CDR2 sequences are MNHNY and SVGAGI (reference sequence). DNA for the CDR3: TGTGCCAGCGGACCCAGTAGCGGGGACGGGACAGATACGCAGTATTTT. Translating it yields CASGPSSGDGTDTQYF.

This clone was detected ten times or more. The genes are TRBV5-5 and TRBJ1-5; the D is unclear. Trimming left V 4 bases short and J 6 bases short, with 11 bases between. The CDR3 consists of 13 residues. CDR1 SGHKS and CDR2 YYEKEE come from the germline V gene (reference sequence). CDR3 sequence reads: CASSTTDTQPQHF. The CDR3 bases are TGTGCCAGCAGCACAACAGATACTCAGCCCCAGCATTTT.

V gene TRBV4-3 combines with J gene TRBJ2-3; 9 bases agree with TRBD2. Germline trimming cut 0 bases from V and 4 bases from J; bases unmatched to any gene: 8. CDR3 length: 17 residues. Germline CDR1 is LGHNA and CDR2 is YSLEER. CDR3 DNA: TGCGCCAGCAGCCAAGATGAAACTAGCGGGCCTTCAGATACGCAGTATTTT. Translated: CASSQDETSGPSDTQYF.

There are many counts of this clone. Mismatch with germline at one junction end may stem from a read error. This chain uses TRBV5-1 with TRBJ1-1; perhaps TRBD1 as D (6 bases). Per germline, CDR1 SGHRS and CDR2 YFSETQ. The CDR3 loop spans 12 amino acids. In DNA, the CDR3 is TGCGCCAGCAGCATGGGACAAACCTGGTGGACTTTT. This codes for CASSMGQTWWTF.

This clone occurred many times. This chain uses TRBV18 with TRBJ2-1; 7 bases align to TRBD1. After removal of 5 bases from V and 5 bases from J, the junction contained 3 bases not matched to a gene. CDR1 is KGHSH, CDR2 LQKENI, per germline. This CDR3 comprises 13 residues. The CDR3 sequence: CASSTGTDNEQFF. The CDR3 DNA reads as TGTGCCAGCTCAACCGGGACAGACAATGAGCAGTTCTTC.

This clone was recorded many times. The chain is built from TRBV9 and TRBJ1-5, with no clear D. Germline V gene data show CDR1 as SGDLS and CDR2 as YYNGEE. The ends were cut back, 0 bases at V and 0 bases at J, with 7 bases in the middle. The CDR3 is 15 amino acids. The CDR3 nucleotides are TGTGCCAGCAGCGTAGGGTCGGCTAGCAATCAGCCCCAGCATTTT. It is translated as CASSVGSASNQPQHF.

The rearrangement uses TRBV27 and TRBJ1-6; D uncertain. Germline CDR1 and CDR2: MNHEY and SMNVEV (reference sequence). Deletions cut 3 bases from V and 0 bases from J, with 0 bases between. The CDR3 runs to 13 residues. The CDR3 DNA follows: TGTGCCAGCAGTTTCTCCTATAATTCACCCCTCCACTTT. Its translation is CASSFSYNSPLHF.

This clone was observed a few times. V is TRBV19 and J is TRBJ2-7; possibly TRBD2 for D (5 bases). CDR1 LNHDA and CDR2 SQIVND come from the germline V gene (reference sequence). The CDR3 contains 13 residues. Trimming removed 9 bases from V and 6 bases from J, with 18 bases in between. The CDR3: CASSLAPLAEQYF. DNA for the CDR3: TGTGCCAGCAGCTTAGCGCCCTTAGCCGAGCAGTACTTC.

This clone showed up many times. J is TRBJ2-5 and V is TRBV6-5; tentatively, D is TRBD2 (5 bases). The CDR3 is 14 amino acids. V was pared by 0 bases and J by 9 bases, with 14 bases between. From germline, CDR1 is MNHEY and CDR2 SVGAGI. The CDR3 coding sequence is TGTGCCAGCAGTTACTCGAGGGCGATCCCGGCCCAGTACTTC. This codes for CASSYSRAIPAQYF.

A remark on this clone: It may be a read error: a sequence one base away is much more abundant. This rearrangement joins TRBV6-1 to TRBJ2-3; D is unresolved. CDR3 length: 13 amino acids. Germline-derived CDR1 and CDR2 are MNHNS and SASEGT. The germline V and J ends were trimmed by 5 bases and 0 bases, with 6 bases remaining between them. CDR3 amino acids: CASSQTSTDTQYF. CDR3 in DNA: TGTGCCAGCAGTCAGACTAGCACAGATACGCAGTATTTT.

In its sample, this clone was seen many times. This sequence joins TRBV10-2 and TRBJ2-7; TRBD2 is a possible D gene (5 bases). CDR3 length equals 12 residues. CDR1 and CDR2 from the germline V gene are WSHSY and SAAADI. Trimming cost V 6 bases and J 5 bases, with 11 bases left between them. CDR3 bases: TGCGCCAGCAGCTCTAGCTTCCACGAGCAGTACTTC. Protein: CASSSSFHEQYF.

In its sample, this clone was seen many times. The rearrangement joins TRBV6-1 to TRBJ2-1; 10 bases match TRBD2. CDR1 and CDR2 (germline): MNHNS, SASEGT. The CDR3 loop spans 15 amino acids. V gave up 8 bases and J gave up 4 bases; unmatched junction bases: 8. This CDR3 is CASGGERGGYNEQFF. In DNA, the CDR3 is TGTGCCAGCGGGGGGGAGCGGGGGGGATACAATGAGCAGTTCTTC.

This clone was detected many times. This chain uses TRBV10-3 with TRBJ1-4; perhaps TRBD1 as D (6 bases). V was pared by 0 bases and J by 8 bases, with 10 bases between. There are 14 residues in the CDR3. CDR1 is ENHRY, CDR2 SYGVKD, per germline. DNA of the CDR3: TGTGCCATCAGTGAGTCGACAGGTGTGGAAAAACTGTTTTTT. Its protein is CAISESTGVEKLFF.

At least ten counts were recorded for this clone. The genes are TRBV19 and TRBJ2-7; weak D call: TRBD2 (6 bases). The V and J ends lost 5 bases and 0 bases respectively, with 8 bases between them. Germline V gives CDR1 LNHDA, CDR2 SQIVND (reference sequence). The CDR3 has 13 amino acids. In DNA form, the CDR3 reads TGTGCCAGTAGTTCGGACTACTCCTACGAGCAGTACTTC. Translated, it gives CASSSDYSYEQYF. Full variable domain (outside the CDR3, taken from reference TRBV19 and TRBJ2-7): DGGITQSPKYLFRKEGQNVTLSCEQNLNHDAMYWYRQDPGQGLRLIYYSQIVNDFQKGDIAEGYSVSREKKESFPLTVTSAQKNPTAFYLCASSSDYSYEQYFGPGTRLTVT.

This clone was picked up many times. This rearrangement joins TRBV2 to TRBJ2-2; a weak D match, TRBD2 (6 bases). The length of the CDR3 is 15 residues. V lost 4 bases to trimming and J lost 1 base, with 10 bases between them. Germline CDR1 and CDR2: SNHLY and FYNNEI. In nucleotides, the CDR3 is TGTGCCAGCAGTGTTTTCGGGGGGAACACCGGGGAGCTGTTTTTT. Translated, it gives CASSVFGGNTGELFF.

There are many counts of this clone. Other nucleotide sequences in the sample specify the same CDR3. The rearrangement links TRBV9 to TRBJ2-3; D is uncertain. The V gene's germline CDR1 is SGDLS and CDR2 YYNGEE. The CDR3 totals 14 residues. Trimming stripped 3 bases from V and 3 bases from J, with 11 bases between. This CDR3 reads CASSARPETDTQYF. In nucleotides, the CDR3 is TGTGCCAGCAGCGCAAGACCCGAAACAGATACGCAGTATTTT.

This clone was found a few times. The chain employs TRBV28 and TRBJ1-1; 8 nucleotides agree with TRBD1. Germline loops: CDR1 MDHEN, CDR2 SYDVKM. The CDR3 extends over 15 amino acids. J gave up 2 bases and V 2 bases, and 4 bases lay outside the gene matches. The CDR3 region is CASSLQGALNTEAFF. The CDR3 nucleotides read TGTGCCAGCAGTTTACAGGGGGCCCTTAACACTGAAGCTTTCTTT.

Ten or more counts support this clone. The rearrangement joins TRBV6-1 to TRBJ2-3; D unclear. The CDR3 runs to 15 residues. Germline lookup yields CDR1 MNHNS and CDR2 SASEGT. V was trimmed by 5 bases and J by 5 bases, leaving 17 bases between them. The CDR3 here is CASSPIGMGGDTQYF. The CDR3 DNA follows: TGTGCCAGCAGTCCCATTGGGATGGGTGGAGATACGCAGTATTTT.

In regard to this clone: A much larger clone lies a single base off, so this may be a read error. The V call is TRBV3-1, the J call TRBJ2-7; TRBD1 or TRBD2 may be the D gene (5 bases each). Trimming took off 0 bases at V and 6 bases at J, with 21 bases between the two ends. Germline CDR1 is LGHDT and CDR2 is YNNKEL (reference sequence). The CDR3 is made up of 17 amino acids. The DNA of the CDR3 is TGTGCCAGCAGCCAAGATGCGTGGGGGATTCCCGCGGGCGAGCAGTACTTC. It encodes CASSQDAWGIPAGEQYF.

This clone was picked up one time. One base away lies a much larger clone, so this may be a sequencing read error. V is TRBV18 and J is TRBJ1-1; 8 nucleotides match TRBD1. Germline CDR1 is KGHSH and CDR2 is LQKENI. The V segment lost 3 bases and the J segment 0 bases; nucleotides outside the gene matches: 3. This CDR3 has 15 amino acids. The CDR3 loop reads CASSPNRGVNTEAFF. CDR3 in DNA: TGTGCCAGCTCACCGAACAGGGGGGTGAACACTGAAGCTTTCTTT.

The genes are TRBV7-2 and TRBJ2-3; D ambiguous. Germline values: CDR1 SGHTA, CDR2 FQGNSA. Trimming removed 5 bases from V and 8 bases from J, with 14 bases in between. The CDR3 has 13 amino acids. CDR3 bases: TGTGCCAGCAGCCTTGACCCCCGGGCTACGCAGTATTTT. It encodes CASSLDPRATQYF.

This clone came up many times. The same CDR3 arises from other DNA sequences in this sample as well. The chain couples TRBV12-3 or TRBV12-4 to TRBJ1-1; the D gene is possibly TRBD1 (5 bases). The V end lost 6 bases, the J end lost 8 bases, and 13 bases lay between the germline ends. The CDR3 consists of 12 residues. The CDR3 protein is CASRGRGREAFF. CDR3 nucleotide sequence: TGTGCCAGCAGGGGAAGGGGAAGAGAAGCTTTCTTT.

This clone came up many times. The V gene is TRBV30, the J gene TRBJ1-2; tentatively, D is TRBD1 (6 bases). Between the trimmed V and J ends, which lost 2 bases and 0 bases, there was a span of 16 bases. Germline values: CDR1 GTSNPN, CDR2 SVGIG (reference sequence). The CDR3 has 16 residues. CDR3: CAWSNRRGAPNYGYTF. In DNA, the CDR3 is TGTGCCTGGAGTAACCGACGGGGGGCGCCTAACTATGGCTACACCTTC.

This clone was counted at least ten times. The gene calls are TRBV19 and TRBJ2-7; 10 nucleotides match TRBD1. The CDR3 runs 16 residues. The germline V gene encodes CDR1 LNHDA and CDR2 SQIVND (reference sequence). Unmatched junction bases numbered 11, after V lost 7 bases and J lost 2 bases. CDR3 residues: CASTSEGQGRTYEQYF. In DNA, the CDR3 is TGTGCCAGTACCTCAGAGGGACAGGGGAGGACCTACGAGCAGTACTTC.

V and J are TRBV5-1 and TRBJ2-7; TRBD2 matches 13 bases. Germline V gene lookup returns CDR1 SGHRS and CDR2 YFSETQ. The CDR3 has 15 amino acids. V lost 4 bases and J lost 4; bases outside the gene matches: 5. The DNA for the CDR3 is TGCGCCAGCAGCCCCAGGACTAGCGGGAGTTACGAGCAGTACTTC. Translating gives CASSPRTSGSYEQYF.

This clone has a count of ten or more. The V and J genes are TRBV6-1 and TRBJ1-4; 11 bases agree with TRBD1. Germline CDR1 is MNHNS and CDR2 is SASEGT. Germline trimming cut 7 bases from V and 7 bases from J; bases unmatched to any gene: 5. This CDR3 has 14 residues. The CDR3: CASTRDRGTEKLFF. DNA of the CDR3: TGTGCCAGCACCCGGGACAGGGGGACTGAAAAACTGTTTTTT.

This clone occurred many times. CDR3 residues: CATSDKGLAGRTDTQYF. CDR3 nucleotides: TGTGCCACCAGTGATAAAGGACTAGCGGGGCGCACAGATACGCAGTATTTT. The genes are TRBV24-1 and TRBJ2-3, with TRBD2 identical over 12 bases. There are 17 residues in the CDR3. V was clipped by 3 bases and J by 1 base; unmatched bases: 4. CDR1 is KGHDR, CDR2 SFDVKD, per germline.

This clone occurred many times. The chain carries TRBV11-2 and TRBJ1-4, with 9 bases fitting TRBD1. The CDR3 is 16 residues long. Looked up from germline, CDR1 is SGHAT and CDR2 is FQNNGV. The ends lost 7 bases at V and 1 base at J; junction bases unmatched: 7. The DNA of the CDR3 is TGTGCCAGCACGAACAGGGGGCCGGAAACTAATGAAAAACTGTTTTTT. It codes for CASTNRGPETNEKLFF.

This clone was recorded many times. Relative to the germline gene, one junction end is altered; a read error may explain this. Other nucleotide sequences from this sample produce the same CDR3. The rearrangement uses TRBV5-4 and TRBJ1-6, with TRBD1 identical over 9 bases. The CDR3 totals 16 residues. Germline CDR1 and CDR2: SGHNT and YYREEE (reference sequence). The CDR3 here is CASSLGAGQGRSPLHF. The CDR3 DNA reads TGTGCTAGCAGCTTGGGGGCGGGACAGGGCCGTTCACCCCTCCACTTT.

This clone was detected many times. The V and J genes are TRBV3-1 and TRBJ1-1; D gene unclear. Germline V gene data show CDR1 as LGHDT and CDR2 as YNNKEL (reference sequence). CDR3 length: 15 residues. Trimming took 2 bases from V and 7 from J, leaving 17 bases between them. CDR3 nucleotide sequence: TGTGCCAGCAGCCAATTCACCTCGGGTTTCGGTGAAGCTTTCTTT. This codes for CASSQFTSGFGEAFF.